The entry below gives a single T cell receptor beta chain sequence along with its context. As yet, its antigen is unknown. V lost 4 bases, J lost 7 bases, and 7 bases stayed unmatched. The CDR3 is 16 amino acids. Germline CDR1 MDHEN, CDR2 SYDVKM. This entry comes from a study of T cell responses to AZD1222 COVID-19 vaccine. Study results and limitations: Nearly half of spike-specific TCRs reportedly go after variant regions that carry no mutations.

Profiled with immunoSEQ multiplex PCR; TCRdb holds only in-frame clones, not every one. This table has under 150,000 clones, 88% appearing once. The sample here was peripheral blood, taken on day 0 of MenACWY control vaccination. The receptor's source is an adult in good health. The rearrangement uses TRBV28 and TRBJ2-5; TRBD2 matches at 15 bases. The CDR3 spells CASSSPGLAGGLTQYF. The DNA for the CDR3 is TGTGCCAGCAGTTCTCCGGGACTAGCGGGAGGTTTGACCCAGTACTTC.